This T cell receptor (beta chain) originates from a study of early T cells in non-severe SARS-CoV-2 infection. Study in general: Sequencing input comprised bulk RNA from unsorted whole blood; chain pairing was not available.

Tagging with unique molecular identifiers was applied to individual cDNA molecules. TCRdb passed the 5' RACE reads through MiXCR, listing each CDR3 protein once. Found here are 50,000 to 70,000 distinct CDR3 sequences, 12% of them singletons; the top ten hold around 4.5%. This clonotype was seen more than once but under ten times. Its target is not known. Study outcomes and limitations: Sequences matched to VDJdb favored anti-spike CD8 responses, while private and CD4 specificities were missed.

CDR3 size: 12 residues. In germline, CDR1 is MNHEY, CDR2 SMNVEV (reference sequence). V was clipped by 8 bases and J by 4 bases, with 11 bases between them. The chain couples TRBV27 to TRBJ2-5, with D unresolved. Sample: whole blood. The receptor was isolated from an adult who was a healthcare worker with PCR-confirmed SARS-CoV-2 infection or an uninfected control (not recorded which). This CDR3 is CASAQKGETQYF. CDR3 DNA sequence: TGTGCCAGCGCCCAAAAAGGAGAGACCCAGTACTTC.